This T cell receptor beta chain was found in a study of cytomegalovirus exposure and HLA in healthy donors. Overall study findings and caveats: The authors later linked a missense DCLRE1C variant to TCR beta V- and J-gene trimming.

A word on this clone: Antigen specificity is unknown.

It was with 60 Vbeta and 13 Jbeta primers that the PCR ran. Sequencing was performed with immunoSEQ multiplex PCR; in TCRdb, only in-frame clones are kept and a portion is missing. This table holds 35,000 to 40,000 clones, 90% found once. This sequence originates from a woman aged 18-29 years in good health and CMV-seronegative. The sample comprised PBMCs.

CDR3 in DNA: TGTGCCAGCAGCTTGCTACCTAGCGGGTCTTACAATGAGCAGTTCTTC. Its protein is CASSLLPSGSYNEQFF. The V and J genes are TRBV7-3 and TRBJ2-1; TRBD2 matches at 8 bases. Germline-derived CDR1 and CDR2 are SGHTA and FQGTGA. This CDR3 has 16 amino acids. V shed 3 bases, J shed 4 bases, and the junction held 8 bases outside the gene matches.